Below are 5 T cell receptor beta chains sequenced from a single sample in a study of T cells in Graves' hyperthyroidism and ophthalmopathy. RNA transcripts yielded amplified TCR beta CDR3 regions. Researchers ran a first-round RT-PCR on the TCR CDR3 using the HTBI primer set. TCRdb redid the calling of the multiplex PCR reads with MiXCR, one entry per CDR3 protein. The sample lists approximately 100,000 distinct CDR3 sequences, approximately 50% occurring once. The source material was blood. Source of these receptors: a man aged 35 to 55 with Graves' hyperthyroidism.

This clonotype was seen repeatedly, ten times or more. The chain carries TRBV11-3 and TRBJ1-1; no clear D gene. The CDR3 runs to 12 residues. Germline CDR1 reads SGHNT; CDR2 reads YENEEA. V lost 1 base, J lost 3 bases, and 3 bases lay in between. The CDR3 nucleotides are TGTGCCAGCAGCTTAGTGGACACTGAAGCTTTCTTT. It codes for CASSLVDTEAFF.

There are many counts of this clonotype. This sequence joins TRBV20-1 and TRBJ1-6; TRBD1 is a possible D gene (5 bases). CDR1 is DFQATT and CDR2 is SNEGSKA in the germline V gene (reference sequence). This CDR3 spans 13 amino acids. Trimming stripped 6 bases from V and 4 bases from J, with 10 bases between. CDR3 sequence reads: CSALTDYNSPLHF. CDR3 DNA: TGCAGTGCCTTGACAGATTATAATTCACCCCTCCACTTT.

This clonotype was seen many times. The chain is built from TRBV5-1 and TRBJ2-7; possibly TRBD1 or TRBD2 for D (6 bases each). Germline V gene data show CDR1 as SGHRS and CDR2 as YFSETQ. Trimming pared 2 bases from V and 3 bases from J, leaving 9 bases between. The CDR3 has 13 amino acids. This chain's CDR3 is CASSFGGGYEQYF. CDR3 coding DNA: TGCGCCAGCAGCTTCGGAGGGGGCTACGAGCAGTACTTC.

Judged by abundance, this clonotype is medium-sized. The chain couples TRBV20-1 to TRBJ1-1; D is possibly TRBD1 (6 bases). The CDR3 spans 15 residues. V lost 7 bases, J lost 5 bases, and 23 bases lay in between. CDR1 is DFQATT, CDR2 SNEGSKA, per germline (reference sequence). Written as DNA, the CDR3 is TGCAGTGTAAAGGACGGTCTAGCAGGGGAGACTGAAGCTTTCTTT. Protein product: CSVKDGLAGETEAFF.

Many counts were recorded for this clonotype. The V call is TRBV5-5, the J call TRBJ2-1, with 8 positions matching TRBD2. The V gene end was trimmed by 4 bases and the J gene end by 9 bases; junction bases not matched to a gene: 12. CDR1 is SGHKS, CDR2 YYEKEE, per germline (reference sequence). The CDR3 covers 15 residues. CDR3 nucleotide sequence: TGTGCCAGCAGCCCGCTCGTGGCCAGCGGGGGTGAGCAGTTCTTC. Translating it yields CASSPLVASGGEQFF.